What follows are 22 T cell receptor beta chains derived from one specimen sequenced in a study of blood T cell repertoires in COVID-19. Libraries were prepared by immunoSEQ multiplex PCR; TCRdb keeps only in-frame clonotypes and omits some of them. The sample records over 300,000 clones, over 75% being singletons. The material sequenced was PBMCs or T cells enriched from blood (not recorded which). These receptors all come from a woman aged 18-35 years who had recovered from COVID-19.

This clone was observed a few times. Here the CDR3 DNA reads TGTGCCAGCAGTTCTCCGGACAGGGTTGACTCCTACGAGCAGTACTTC. The encoded protein is CASSSPDRVDSYEQYF. V is TRBV6-2 or TRBV6-3 and J is TRBJ2-7, with 8 bases identical to TRBD1. CDR3 length equals 16 residues. The V segment lost 4 bases and the J segment 0 bases; nucleotides outside the gene matches: 8. The germline V gene encodes CDR1 MNHEY and CDR2 SVGEGT.

V is TRBV5-1 and J is TRBJ2-2; TRBD1 might be the D (6 bases). The CDR3 loop spans 16 amino acids. The V end was cut by 1 base, the J end by 3 bases, with 13 bases between. CDR1 is SGHRS, CDR2 YFSETQ, per germline. The CDR3 bases are TGCGCCAGCAGCTTGTTGGGGGCATCGGACACCGGGGAGCTGTTTTTT. Amino acids: CASSLLGASDTGELFF.

CDR3 sequence: CASSVDGLAKNIQYF. The DNA of the CDR3 is TGTGCCAGCAGCGTAGACGGGTTAGCCAAAAACATTCAGTACTTC. The chain is built from TRBV9 and TRBJ2-4; D gene uncertain. V lost 0 bases, J lost 0 bases, and 7 bases lay in between. Germline assignment: CDR1 SGDLS and CDR2 YYNGEE. The CDR3 loop spans 15 amino acids.

This clone was seen more than once but under ten times. The CDR3 loop reads CASSLGPTRHYGYTF. The CDR3 DNA reads TGTGCCAGCAGCTTAGGCCCCACCAGGCACTATGGCTACACCTTC. V gene TRBV7-9 combines with J gene TRBJ1-2; D ambiguous. Trimming shortened V by 1 base and J by 3 bases, and 12 bases separated the two germline ends. Germline V gives CDR1 SEHNR, CDR2 FQNEAQ (reference sequence). This CDR3 comprises 15 residues. Full variable domain (remainder filled in from reference TRBV7-9 and TRBJ1-2): DTGVSQNPRHKITKRGQNVTFRCDPISEHNRLYWYRQTLGQGPEFLTYFQNEAQLEKSRLLSDRFSAERPKGSFSTLEIQRTEQGDSAMYLCASSLGPTRHYGYTFGSGTRLTVV.

This chain connects TRBV5-1 to TRBJ2-2, with 10 bases lining up with TRBD1. This CDR3 spans 15 amino acids. CDR1 and CDR2 (germline): SGHRS, YFSETQ. V lost 4 bases to trimming and J lost 4 bases; unmatched junction nucleotides: 4. This chain's CDR3 is CASSQWTGGTGELFF. The CDR3 DNA reads as TGCGCCAGCAGCCAGTGGACAGGGGGCACCGGGGAGCTGTTTTTT.

This sequence joins TRBV9 and TRBJ2-7, with 7 positions matching TRBD2. Losses at the gene ends were 4 bases for V and 2 bases for J; bases not matched to a gene: 9. Looked up from germline, CDR1 is SGDLS and CDR2 is YYNGEE. The CDR3 runs to 15 residues. This chain's CDR3 is CASSPQSGDAYEQYF. The CDR3 bases are TGTGCCAGCAGCCCCCAAAGCGGGGACGCCTACGAGCAGTACTTC.

The CDR3 bases are TGTGCCAGCAGTCCTGGACAACCTGGGGAGCAGTACTTC. It specifies CASSPGQPGEQYF. The rearrangement uses TRBV27 and TRBJ2-7; maybe TRBD1 (5 bases). V was cut by 5 bases and J by 7 bases, with 15 bases left in between. The CDR3 is 13 amino acids. Germline CDR1 is MNHEY and CDR2 is SMNVEV (reference sequence).

The chain recombines TRBV28 with TRBJ2-1, with 11 nucleotides matching TRBD1. The germline gives CDR1 MDHEN, CDR2 SYDVKM. V lost 6 bases and J lost 8; bases outside the gene matches: 3. This CDR3 has 13 residues. The CDR3 loop is CASSSGQGDEQFF. For the CDR3, the DNA is TGTGCCAGCAGCTCGGGACAGGGGGATGAGCAGTTCTTC.

The gene calls are TRBV19 and TRBJ2-3, with TRBD2 matching 12 bases. V gave up 4 bases and J gave up 9 bases; unmatched junction bases: 5. Per the germline V gene, CDR1 is LNHDA and CDR2 is SQIVND (reference sequence). CDR3 length: 14 amino acids. The CDR3 loop is CASSTRLAGDTQYF. The CDR3 bases are TGTGCCAGTAGTACTAGACTAGCGGGAGACACGCAGTATTTT.

The genes are TRBV4-2 and TRBJ2-5, with D possibly matching TRBD2 (5 bases). CDR3 length: 13 residues. V lost 0 bases, J lost 4 bases, and 6 bases lay in between. CDR1 is LGHNA and CDR2 is YNFKEQ in the germline V gene. The CDR3 protein is CASSQELGETQYF. CDR3 DNA sequence: TGTGCCAGCAGCCAAGAACTAGGAGAGACCCAGTACTTC.

The J gene is TRBJ1-1, the V gene TRBV28; 7 positions agree with TRBD1. This CDR3 is built from 14 residues. Trimming removed 2 bases from V and 5 bases from J; junction bases left unmatched: 5. The V gene's germline CDR1 is MDHEN and CDR2 SYDVKM. In nucleotides, the CDR3 is TGTGCCAGCAGTTTAACGACAGGGTGGACTGAAGCTTTCTTT. As protein: CASSLTTGWTEAFF.

This chain joins TRBV7-6 and TRBJ2-7; D perhaps matches TRBD2 (5 bases). The CDR3 has 11 residues. The germline V gene encodes CDR1 SGHVS and CDR2 FNYEAQ. V was pared by 4 bases and J by 6 bases, with 7 bases between. The DNA for the CDR3 is TGTGCCAGCAGCTCCGGGATCGAGCAGTACTTC. Translating gives CASSSGIEQYF.

The chain joins TRBV13 to TRBJ1-2; D is perhaps TRBD1 (5 bases). The CDR3 length is 16 residues. The germline V gene encodes CDR1 PRHDT and CDR2 FYEKMQ (reference sequence). Trimming left V 1 base short and J 4 bases short, with 16 bases between. The CDR3 nucleotides read TGTGCCAGCAGCTTAGCGCAGACAGTAACTCCCTATGGCTACACCTTC. It encodes CASSLAQTVTPYGYTF.

This rearrangement joins TRBV6-5 to TRBJ1-1, with TRBD1 matching 7 bases. The CDR3 is made up of 12 amino acids. V gave up 5 bases and J gave up 10 bases; unmatched junction bases: 7. CDR1 and CDR2 (germline): MNHEY, SVGAGI. Written as DNA, the CDR3 is TGTGCCAGCAGTAAACAGGGGTTGGGAGCTTTCTTT. As protein: CASSKQGLGAFF.

The rearrangement links TRBV3-1 (or the pseudogene TRBV3-2) to TRBJ2-5; 9 nucleotides line up with TRBD1. The CDR3 is made up of 16 amino acids. J gave up 5 bases and V 3 bases, and 10 bases lay outside the gene matches. Germline V lookup: CDR1 LGHDT, CDR2 YNNKEL (reference sequence). In nucleotides, the CDR3 is TGTGCCAGCAGCCATCGGCCGGGACAGGGTTGGGAGACCCAGTACTTC. This codes for CASSHRPGQGWETQYF.

The genes are TRBV5-4 and TRBJ2-7, with 9 bases that match TRBD1. V was clipped by 2 bases and J by 5 bases; unmatched bases: 11. Looked up from germline, CDR1 is SGHNT and CDR2 is YYREEE (reference sequence). The CDR3 spans 16 residues. CDR3 in DNA: TGTGCCAGCAGCTTCGGGACAGGGAGTGCAACCAACGAGCAGTACTTC. As protein: CASSFGTGSATNEQYF.

CDR3 residues: CASSANDSNEQFF. CDR3 nucleotide sequence: TGTGCCAGCAGCGCTAACGACAGCAATGAGCAGTTCTTC. V usage is TRBV9 and J usage is TRBJ2-1; TRBD1 might be the D (5 bases). This CDR3 spans 13 amino acids. Germline assignment: CDR1 SGDLS and CDR2 YYNGEE. Trimming took 3 bases from V and 6 from J, leaving 10 bases between them.

This clone was counted a single time. The DNA of the CDR3 is TGTGCCAGCAGCCGCGAGGGTTTTCAGCCCCAGCATTTT. Its translation is CASSREGFQPQHF. J is TRBJ1-5 and V is TRBV3-1 (or the pseudogene TRBV3-2); D is ambiguous. Germline V CDR1 and CDR2: LGHDT, YNNKEL (reference sequence). The CDR3 spans 13 residues. The ends were cut back, 4 bases at V and 6 bases at J, with 10 bases in the middle.

This clone has a single count. The chain combines TRBV5-1 with TRBJ2-5; TRBD2 agrees at 8 bases. V trimming: 5 bases; J trimming: 5 bases; junction bases outside the gene matches: 8. In germline, CDR1 is SGHRS, CDR2 YFSETQ. The CDR3 has 14 amino acids. CDR3 protein: CASRAGRGRETQYF. The CDR3 DNA reads as TGCGCCAGCAGGGCCGGGAGGGGCCGGGAGACCCAGTACTTC.

J is TRBJ1-3 and V is TRBV19; D is undetermined. With 7 bases removed from V and 0 bases from J, the gap between germline ends came to 16 bases. The CDR3 contains 16 residues. Germline assignment: CDR1 LNHDA and CDR2 SQIVND (reference sequence). The CDR3: CASNKGGRGSGNTIYF. For the CDR3, the DNA is TGTGCCAGTAATAAGGGAGGTCGGGGCTCTGGAAACACCATATATTTT.

The chain has TRBV27 and TRBJ2-1; perhaps TRBD1 as D (6 bases). The CDR3 is made up of 15 amino acids. Germline V gene lookup returns CDR1 MNHEY and CDR2 SMNVEV (reference sequence). Between the trimmed V and J ends, which lost 2 bases and 2 bases, there was a span of 10 bases. CDR3 region: CASSLQGIPYNEQFF. The CDR3 DNA reads TGTGCCAGCAGTTTACAGGGGATTCCCTACAATGAGCAGTTCTTC.

The rearrangement joins TRBV4-2 to TRBJ1-4; possible D gene TRBD1, 6 bases. The V gene lost 1 base and the J gene lost 8 bases, with 17 bases spanning the gap. The germline V gene has CDR1 LGHNA and CDR2 YNFKEQ. The CDR3 loop spans 16 amino acids. The CDR3 loop is CASSQVLQGMVEKLFF. As DNA, the CDR3 is TGTGCCAGCAGCCAAGTCCTACAGGGTATGGTCGAAAAACTGTTTTTT.